Below, 6 T cell receptor beta chains from the same sample are listed, as sequenced in a study of cytomegalovirus exposure and HLA in healthy donors. Vbeta (60) and Jbeta (13) primers were used in the PCR. The protocol was immunoSEQ multiplex PCR, while the TCRdb copy is restricted to in-frame clones and leaves out a portion. The data contain around 140,000 clones, approximately 85% of them singletons. The sequencing sample was made of PBMCs. These receptors all stem from a woman aged 40 to 49 in good health and CMV-seronegative.

The gene calls are TRBV6-1 and TRBJ2-7; TRBD1 aligns across 11 bases. Germline trimming cut 6 bases from V and 3 bases from J; bases unmatched to any gene: 4. The CDR3 extends over 14 amino acids. The germline gives CDR1 MNHNS, CDR2 SASEGT. CDR3 DNA: TGTGCCAGCAGGGGGGGACAGGGGGACTACGAGCAGTACTTC. Translated: CASRGGQGDYEQYF.

The chain has TRBV7-2 and TRBJ1-6, with 8 bases that match TRBD1. This CDR3 has 18 amino acids. Germline values: CDR1 SGHTA, CDR2 FQGNSA. V shed 5 bases, J shed 0 bases, and the junction held 9 bases outside the gene matches. CDR3 region: CASSTGTGPSSYNSPLHF. The CDR3 bases are TGTGCCAGCAGCACCGGGACAGGTCCCAGCTCCTATAATTCACCCCTCCACTTT.

This clone was counted once. V is TRBV7-2 and J is TRBJ2-5, with D maybe TRBD2 (6 bases). CDR1 and CDR2 from the germline V gene are SGHTA and FQGNSA. This CDR3 is built from 14 residues. Trimming left V 4 bases short and J 5 bases short, with 14 bases between. The CDR3 here is CASSSAGSGETQYF. In nucleotides, the CDR3 is TGTGCCAGCAGCTCTGCGGGATCCGGGGAGACCCAGTACTTC.

In its sample, this clone was seen once. The chain has TRBV6-1 and TRBJ2-3, with TRBD1 matching 9 bases. The CDR3 covers 15 residues. The J segment lost 3 bases and the V segment lost 4 bases, leaving 5 bases of the junction unmatched. Germline V gives CDR1 MNHNS, CDR2 SASEGT. DNA for the CDR3: TGTGCCAGCAGTGCCTGGACAGGGGTGACAGATACGCAGTATTTT. Translating gives CASSAWTGVTDTQYF.

This clone appeared once. The gene calls are TRBV5-1 and TRBJ2-3; the match to TRBD1 covers 9 bases. Germline values: CDR1 SGHRS, CDR2 YFSETQ. Trimming cost V 3 bases and J 6 bases; bases outside gene matches: 5. The length of the CDR3 is 14 residues. CDR3: CASSSDRGSDTQYF. In DNA form, the CDR3 reads TGCGCCAGCAGCTCTGACAGGGGGTCGGATACGCAGTATTTT.

This clone was recorded only once. The rearrangement uses TRBV7-9 and TRBJ2-7; perhaps TRBD2 as D (5 bases). Trimming pared 5 bases from V and 1 base from J, leaving 18 bases between. This CDR3 comprises 16 residues. Germline lookup yields CDR1 SEHNR and CDR2 FQNEAQ (reference sequence). CDR3 bases: TGTGCCAGCAGCCGCGAAGCCGGGATCCAGTCCTACGAGCAGTACTTC. It translates to CASSREAGIQSYEQYF.